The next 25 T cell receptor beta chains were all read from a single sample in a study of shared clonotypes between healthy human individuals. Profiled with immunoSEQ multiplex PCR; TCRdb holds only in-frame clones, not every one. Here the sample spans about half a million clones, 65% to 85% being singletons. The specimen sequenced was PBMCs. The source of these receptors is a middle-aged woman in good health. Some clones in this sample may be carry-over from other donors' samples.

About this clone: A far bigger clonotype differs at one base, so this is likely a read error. CDR3: CASTGGGAWANVLTF. DNA of the CDR3: TGTGCCAGCACCGGCGGCGGGGCCTGGGCCAACGTCCTGACTTTC. The chain combines TRBV7-9 with TRBJ2-6; TRBD2 might be the D (6 bases). V was clipped by 7 bases and J by 5 bases, with 15 bases between them. This CDR3 has 15 amino acids. Germline values: CDR1 SEHNR, CDR2 FQNEAQ (reference sequence).

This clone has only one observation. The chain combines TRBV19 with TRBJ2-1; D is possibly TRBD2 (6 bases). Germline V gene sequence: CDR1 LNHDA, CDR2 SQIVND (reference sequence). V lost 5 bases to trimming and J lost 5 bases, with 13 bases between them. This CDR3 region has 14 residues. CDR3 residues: CASSPTLANNEQFF. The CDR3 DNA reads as TGTGCCAGTAGTCCAACGCTAGCGAACAATGAGCAGTTCTTC.

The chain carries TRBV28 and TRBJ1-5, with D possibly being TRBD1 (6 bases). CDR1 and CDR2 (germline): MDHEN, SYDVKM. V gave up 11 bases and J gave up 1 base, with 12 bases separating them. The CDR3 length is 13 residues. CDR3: CAAPGASNQPQHF. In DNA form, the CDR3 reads TGTGCCGCCCCAGGGGCGAGCAATCAGCCCCAGCATTTT.

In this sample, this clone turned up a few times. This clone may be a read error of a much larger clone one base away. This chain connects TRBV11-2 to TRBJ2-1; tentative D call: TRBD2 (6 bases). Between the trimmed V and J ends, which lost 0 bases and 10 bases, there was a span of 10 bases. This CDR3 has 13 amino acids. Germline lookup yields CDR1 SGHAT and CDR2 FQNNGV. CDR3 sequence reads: CASSLDPSGEQFF. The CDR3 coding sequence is TGTGCCAGCAGCTTAGATCCAAGCGGGGAGCAGTTCTTC.

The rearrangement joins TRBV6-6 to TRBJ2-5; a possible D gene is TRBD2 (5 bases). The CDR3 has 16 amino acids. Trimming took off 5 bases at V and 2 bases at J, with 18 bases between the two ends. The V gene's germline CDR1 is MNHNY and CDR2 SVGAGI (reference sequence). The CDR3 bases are TGTGCCAGCAGTCCGGGGAAACAGCACTCACAAGAGACCCAGTACTTC. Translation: CASSPGKQHSQETQYF.

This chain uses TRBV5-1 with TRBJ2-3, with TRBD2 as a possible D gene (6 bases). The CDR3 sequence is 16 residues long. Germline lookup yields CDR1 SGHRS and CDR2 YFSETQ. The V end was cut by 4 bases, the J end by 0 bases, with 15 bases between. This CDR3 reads CASSPELAASTDTQYF. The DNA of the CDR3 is TGCGCCAGCAGCCCAGAACTAGCCGCTAGCACAGATACGCAGTATTTT.

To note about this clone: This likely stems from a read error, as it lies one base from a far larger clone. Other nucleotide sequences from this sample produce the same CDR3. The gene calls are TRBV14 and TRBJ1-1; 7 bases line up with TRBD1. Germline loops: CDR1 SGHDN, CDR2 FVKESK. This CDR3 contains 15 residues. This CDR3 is CASSPYNRGVFSASF. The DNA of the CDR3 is TGCGCCAGCAGCCCATACAACAGGGGAGTCTTTTCGGCTTCCTTT.

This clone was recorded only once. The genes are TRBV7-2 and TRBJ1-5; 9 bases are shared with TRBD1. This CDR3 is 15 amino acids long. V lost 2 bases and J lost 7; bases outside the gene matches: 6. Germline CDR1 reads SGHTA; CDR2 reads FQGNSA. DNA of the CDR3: TGTGCCAGCAGCTTAACGGGACAGGGCTTGCAGCCCCAGCATTTT. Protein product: CASSLTGQGLQPQHF. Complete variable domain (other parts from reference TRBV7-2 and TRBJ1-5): GAGVSQSPSNKVTEKGKDVELRCDPISGHTALYWYRQSLGQGLEFLIYFQGNSAPDKSGLPSDRFSAERTGGSVSTLTIQRTQQEDSAVYLCASSLTGQGLQPQHFGDGTRLSIL.

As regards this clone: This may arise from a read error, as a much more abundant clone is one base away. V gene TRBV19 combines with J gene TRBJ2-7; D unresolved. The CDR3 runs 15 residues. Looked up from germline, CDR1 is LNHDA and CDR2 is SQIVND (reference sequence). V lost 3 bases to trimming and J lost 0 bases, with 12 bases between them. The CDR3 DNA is TGTGCCAGTAGTATCATTTTGTACAGCTCCTACGAGCAGTACTTC. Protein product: CASSIILYSSYEQYF. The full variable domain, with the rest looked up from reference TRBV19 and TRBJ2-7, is DGGITQSPKYLFRKEGQNVTLSCEQNLNHDAMYWYRQDPGQGLRLIYYSQIVNDFQKGDIAEGYSVSREKKESFPLTVTSAQKNPTAFYLCASSIILYSSYEQYFGPGTRLTVT.

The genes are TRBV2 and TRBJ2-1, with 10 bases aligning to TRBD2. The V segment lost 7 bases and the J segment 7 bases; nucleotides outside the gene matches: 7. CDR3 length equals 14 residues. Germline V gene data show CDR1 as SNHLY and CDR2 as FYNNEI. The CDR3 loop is CASKETSGLNEQFF. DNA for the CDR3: TGTGCCAGCAAGGAGACTAGCGGGCTAAATGAGCAGTTCTTC.

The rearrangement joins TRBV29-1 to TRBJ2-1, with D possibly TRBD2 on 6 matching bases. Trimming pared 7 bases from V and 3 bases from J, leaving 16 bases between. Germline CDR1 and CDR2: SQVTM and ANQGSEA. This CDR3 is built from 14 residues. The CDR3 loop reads CSAGGGSIYNEQFF. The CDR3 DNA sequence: TGCAGCGCCGGCGGAGGGAGTATCTACAATGAGCAGTTCTTC.

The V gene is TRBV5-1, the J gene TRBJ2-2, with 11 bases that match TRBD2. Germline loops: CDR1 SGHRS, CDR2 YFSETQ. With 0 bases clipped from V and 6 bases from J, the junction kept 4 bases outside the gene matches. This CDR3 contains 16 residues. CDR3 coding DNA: TGCGCCAGCAGCTTGGTGGGGGGACTAGCGGCCGGGGAGCTGTTTTTT. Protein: CASSLVGGLAAGELFF.

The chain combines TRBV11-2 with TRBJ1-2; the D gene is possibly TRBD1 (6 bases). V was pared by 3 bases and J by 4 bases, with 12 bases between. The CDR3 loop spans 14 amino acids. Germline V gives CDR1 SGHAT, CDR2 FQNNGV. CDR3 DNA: TGTGCCAGCAGCTTTGGACAGTCAGGCTATGGCTACACCTTC. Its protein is CASSFGQSGYGYTF.

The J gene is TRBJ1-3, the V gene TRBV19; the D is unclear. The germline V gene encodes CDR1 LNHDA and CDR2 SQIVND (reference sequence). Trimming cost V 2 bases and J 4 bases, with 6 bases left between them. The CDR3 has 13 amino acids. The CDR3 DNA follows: TGTGCCAGTAGTATAACTCCAGGAAACACCATATATTTT. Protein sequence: CASSITPGNTIYF. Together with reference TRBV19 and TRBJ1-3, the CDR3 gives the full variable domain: DGGITQSPKYLFRKEGQNVTLSCEQNLNHDAMYWYRQDPGQGLRLIYYSQIVNDFQKGDIAEGYSVSREKKESFPLTVTSAQKNPTAFYLCASSITPGNTIYFGEGSWLTVV.

This chain's CDR3 is CASSIDPSRQGTTEAFF. CDR3 coding DNA: TGTGCCAGTAGTATAGACCCGTCTCGACAGGGTACGACTGAAGCTTTCTTT. This chain uses TRBV19 with TRBJ1-1; 7 bases agree with TRBD1. The CDR3 totals 17 residues. Germline V lookup: CDR1 LNHDA, CDR2 SQIVND (reference sequence). Unmatched junction bases numbered 12, after V lost 0 bases and J lost 5 bases.

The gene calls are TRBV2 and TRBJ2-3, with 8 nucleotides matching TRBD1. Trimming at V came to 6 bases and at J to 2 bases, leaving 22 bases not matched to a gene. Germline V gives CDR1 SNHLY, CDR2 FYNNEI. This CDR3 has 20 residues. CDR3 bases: TGTGCCAGCAGGCTGTCCCGGGACAGGTTTTCCCCCTTACCCACAGATACGCAGTATTTT. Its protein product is CASRLSRDRFSPLPTDTQYF.

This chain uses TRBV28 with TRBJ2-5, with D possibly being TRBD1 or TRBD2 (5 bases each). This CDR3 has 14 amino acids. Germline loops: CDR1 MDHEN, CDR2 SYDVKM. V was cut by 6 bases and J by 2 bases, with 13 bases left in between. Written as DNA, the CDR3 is TGTGCCAGCAGGCCTACCGGGGCTCAAGAGACCCAGTACTTC. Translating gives CASRPTGAQETQYF.

The CDR3 DNA reads TGTGCCAGCAGACTCGTGCATAATGAAAAACTGTTTTTT. Its protein product is CASRLVHNEKLFF. The V call is TRBV28, the J call TRBJ1-4; D is unresolved. Germline CDR1 is MDHEN and CDR2 is SYDVKM. Trimming cost V 6 bases and J 4 bases, with 9 bases left between them. The CDR3 is 13 amino acids.

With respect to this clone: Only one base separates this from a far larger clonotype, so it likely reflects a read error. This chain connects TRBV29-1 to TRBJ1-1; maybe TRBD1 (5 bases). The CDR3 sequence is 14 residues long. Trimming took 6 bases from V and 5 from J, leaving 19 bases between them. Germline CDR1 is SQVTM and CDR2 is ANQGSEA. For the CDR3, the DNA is TGCAGCGTAGCACTCGGGACGGCGTGTACTGAAGCTTTCTTT. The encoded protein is CSVALGTACTEAFF.

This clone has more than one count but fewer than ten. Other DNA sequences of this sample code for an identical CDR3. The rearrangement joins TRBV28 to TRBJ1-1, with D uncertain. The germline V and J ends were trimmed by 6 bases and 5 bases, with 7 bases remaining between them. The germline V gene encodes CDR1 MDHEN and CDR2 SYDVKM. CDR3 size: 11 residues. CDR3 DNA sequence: TGTGCCAGCAGGGATCGGACTGAAGCTTTCTTT. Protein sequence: CASRDRTEAFF.

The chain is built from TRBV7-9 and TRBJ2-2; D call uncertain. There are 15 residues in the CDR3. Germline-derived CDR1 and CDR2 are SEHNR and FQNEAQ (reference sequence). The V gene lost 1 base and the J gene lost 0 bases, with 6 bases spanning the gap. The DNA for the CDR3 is TGTGCCAGCAGCTTAGGGAGAGCGAACACCGGGGAGCTGTTTTTT. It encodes CASSLGRANTGELFF. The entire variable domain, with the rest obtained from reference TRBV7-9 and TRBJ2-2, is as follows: DTGVSQNPRHKITKRGQNVTFRCDPISEHNRLYWYRQTLGQGPEFLTYFQNEAQLEKSRLLSDRFSAERPKGSFSTLEIQRTEQGDSAMYLCASSLGRANTGELFFGEGSRLTVL.

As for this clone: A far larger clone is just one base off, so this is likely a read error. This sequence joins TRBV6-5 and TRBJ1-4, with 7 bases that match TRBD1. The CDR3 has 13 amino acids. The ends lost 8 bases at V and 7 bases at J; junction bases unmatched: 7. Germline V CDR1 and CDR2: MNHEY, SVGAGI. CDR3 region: CASATGRGEKLFF. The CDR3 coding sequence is TGTGCCAGCGCGACAGGGAGGGGTGAAAAACTGTTTTTT.

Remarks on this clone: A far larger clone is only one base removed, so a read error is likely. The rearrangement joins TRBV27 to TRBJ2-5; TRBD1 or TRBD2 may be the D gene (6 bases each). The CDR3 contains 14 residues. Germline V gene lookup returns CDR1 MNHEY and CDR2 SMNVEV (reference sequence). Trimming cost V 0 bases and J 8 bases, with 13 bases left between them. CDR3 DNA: TGTGCCAGCAGTTTATCGGCAGGGGAGGATACCCAGTACTTC. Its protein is CASSLSAGEDTQYF.

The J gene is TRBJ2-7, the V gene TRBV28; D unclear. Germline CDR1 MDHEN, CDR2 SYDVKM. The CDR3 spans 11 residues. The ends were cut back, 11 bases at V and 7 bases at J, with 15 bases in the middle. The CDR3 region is CASTLAREQYF. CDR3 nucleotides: TGTGCCTCTACGCTGGCGAGGGAGCAGTACTTC. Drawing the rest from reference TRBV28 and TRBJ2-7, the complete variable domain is DVKVTQSSRYLVKRTGEKVFLECVQDMDHENMFWYRQDPGLGLRLIYFSYDVKMKEKGDIPEGYSVSREKKERFSLILESASTNQTSMYLCASTLAREQYFGPGTRLTVT.

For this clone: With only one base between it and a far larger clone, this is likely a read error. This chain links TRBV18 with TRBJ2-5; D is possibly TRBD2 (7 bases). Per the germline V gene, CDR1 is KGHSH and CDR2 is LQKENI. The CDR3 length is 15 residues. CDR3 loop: CTSSPPGGRQETQYF. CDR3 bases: TGTACCAGCTCACCACCCGGGGGGCGCCAAGAGACCCAGTACTTC.